The present TCR beta chain was sequenced within a study of CD8 T cells in acute hepatitis C reinfection. Overall study context: CD8+ T cells recognizing the HCV NS3-1073 epitope were profiled acutely and after viral clearance. Study results and limitations: Overrepresentation in the naive pool did not explain the preferential TRBV04 and TRBV06 usage seen in all groups. Few CDR3s matched those for other epitopes.

Generated by immunoSEQ multiplex PCR, the TCRdb table keeps only in-frame clones and is missing some. The sample comprises approximately 41,000 clones, 85% to 90% of which are singletons, and roughly 0.48% rests with the top ten. This clone has only one observation. Its matching antigen is unknown. Trimming pared 2 bases from V and 7 bases from J, leaving 12 bases between. Germline V gene data show CDR1 as MNHNS and CDR2 as SASEGT. The CDR3 has 14 residues. Noted time point: naive CD8 control sorted from an acute-time-point sample. Cells were stained for CD3, CD8 and CD45RO, excluding dead cells. The sequence came from a young man with chronic hepatitis C. The genes are TRBV6-1 and TRBJ1-3; D is undetermined. Sequenced sample: naive CD8+ T cells from PBMCs. The CDR3 coding sequence is TGTGCCAGCAGTGAATACGGCAGGTGGAACACCATATATTTT. This codes for CASSEYGRWNTIYF.